This entry concerns a single T cell receptor beta chain. This entry belongs to a study of blood T cell repertoires in COVID-19. The germline V and J ends were trimmed by 6 bases and 8 bases, with 10 bases remaining between them. CDR3 length: 11 amino acids. Germline CDR1 is MDHEN and CDR2 is SYDVKM. Per the original data handling: By means of reference gene primer amplification, nucleated cell counts were estimated. The assay was immunoSEQ multiplex PCR, and TCRdb's table has in-frame clones only and misses some. The V and J calls and clone size come from that table; D and trimming were worked out from the DNA. The sample lists 200,000 to 250,000 clones, around 90% occurring once.

Source material: peripheral blood. The chain is built from TRBV28 and TRBJ1-2, with D uncertain. This clonotype was obtained from a man aged 25-40 years with acute or convalescent COVID-19. This CDR3 reads CASSSAGGYTF. CDR3 DNA: TGTGCCAGCAGCTCAGCGGGAGGCTACACCTTC.